This T cell receptor beta chain was identified during a study of shared clonotypes between healthy human individuals. Broader study findings: The study generally estimated greater richness for naive than memory subsets.

Losses at the gene ends were 7 bases for V and 5 bases for J; bases not matched to a gene: 16. The CDR3 is made up of 16 amino acids. CDR1 is MDHEN, CDR2 SYDVKM, per germline. The protocol was immunoSEQ multiplex PCR, while the TCRdb copy is restricted to in-frame clones and leaves out a portion. In the table there are around 2,000,000 clones, 85% to 95% of which are singletons. Turning to this clone: Its antigen is unidentified.

Terminally differentiated effector memory CD45RA+ cells were left out of the naive CD8 fraction, which was CD45RO-negative and positively selected for CCR7. All donors were healthy HIV-negative adults lacking recent acute infections or vaccinations. Sequenced input: naive CD8+ T cells from PBMCs. The chain joins TRBV28 to TRBJ2-5; 7 bases match TRBD1. The TCR was taken from a man in his late teens or twenties in good health. Some clones in this sample may be carry-over from other donors' samples. CDR3 bases: TGTGCCAGCAACTTACGGGACACAGGGGTCGGGGAGACCCAGTACTTC. It translates to CASNLRDTGVGETQYF.